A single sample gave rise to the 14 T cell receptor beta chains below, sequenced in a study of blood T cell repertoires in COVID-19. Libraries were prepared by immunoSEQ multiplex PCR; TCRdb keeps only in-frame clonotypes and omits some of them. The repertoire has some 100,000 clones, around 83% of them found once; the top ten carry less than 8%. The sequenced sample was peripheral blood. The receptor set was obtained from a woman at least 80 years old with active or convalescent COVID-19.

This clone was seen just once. The CDR3 DNA is TGCGCCAGCAGCCTACCCCCGTCGGGGACTATCATTGAGCAGTTCTTC. Translation: CASSLPPSGTIIEQFF. The V gene is TRBV5-1, the J gene TRBJ2-1, with 7 bases matching TRBD2. Germline-derived CDR1 and CDR2 are SGHRS and YFSETQ. V lost 4 bases to trimming and J lost 9 bases; unmatched junction nucleotides: 16. The CDR3 spans 16 residues. The variable domain in full, completed from reference TRBV5-1 and TRBJ2-1, reads KAGVTQTPRYLIKTRGQQVTLSCSPISGHRSVSWYQQTPGQGLQFLFEYFSETQRNKGNFPGRFSGRQFSNSRSEMNVSTLELGDSALYLCASSLPPSGTIIEQFFGPGTRLTVL.

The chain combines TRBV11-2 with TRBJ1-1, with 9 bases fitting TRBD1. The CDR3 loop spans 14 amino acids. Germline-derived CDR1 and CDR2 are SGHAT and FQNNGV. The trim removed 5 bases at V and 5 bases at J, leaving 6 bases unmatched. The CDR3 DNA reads TGTGCCAGCAGCGACAGGGGGTGGGAGACTGAAGCTTTCTTT. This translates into CASSDRGWETEAFF.

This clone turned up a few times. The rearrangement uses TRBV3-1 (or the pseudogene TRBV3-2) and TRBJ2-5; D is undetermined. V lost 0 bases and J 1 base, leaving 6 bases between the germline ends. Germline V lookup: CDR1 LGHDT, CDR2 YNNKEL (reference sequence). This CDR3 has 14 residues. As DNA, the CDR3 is TGTGCCAGCAGCCAAGAATATATCCAAGAGACCCAGTACTTC. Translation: CASSQEYIQETQYF.

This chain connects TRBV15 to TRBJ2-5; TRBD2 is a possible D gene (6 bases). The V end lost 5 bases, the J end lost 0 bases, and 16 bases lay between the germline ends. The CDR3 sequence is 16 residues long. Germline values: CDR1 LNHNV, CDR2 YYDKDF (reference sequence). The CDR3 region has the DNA TGTGCCACCAGCTCTTACCGCGGGGACGACCAAGAGACCCAGTACTTC. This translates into CATSSYRGDDQETQYF. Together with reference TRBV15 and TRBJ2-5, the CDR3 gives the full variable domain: DAMVIQNPRYQVTQFGKPVTLSCSQTLNHNVMYWYQQKSSQAPKLLFHYYDKDFNNEADTPDNFQSRRPNTSFCFLDIRSPGLGDTAMYLCATSSYRGDDQETQYFGPGTRLLVL.

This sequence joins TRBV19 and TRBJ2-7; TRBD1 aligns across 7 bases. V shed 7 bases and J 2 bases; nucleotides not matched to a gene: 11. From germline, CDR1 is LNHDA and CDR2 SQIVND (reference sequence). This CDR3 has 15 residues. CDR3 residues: CASTSIGTAPYEQYF. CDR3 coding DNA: TGTGCCAGTACCTCAATTGGGACAGCCCCCTACGAGCAGTACTTC.

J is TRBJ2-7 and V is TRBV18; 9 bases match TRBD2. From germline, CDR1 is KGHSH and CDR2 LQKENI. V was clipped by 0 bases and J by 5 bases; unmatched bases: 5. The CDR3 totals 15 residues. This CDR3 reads CASSPPGTSFNEQYF. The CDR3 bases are TGTGCCAGCTCACCACCAGGGACTAGCTTCAACGAGCAGTACTTC.

CDR3 coding DNA: TGTGCCAGCAGCCCACGGAGGGAATCAGATACGCAGTATTTT. Translation: CASSPRRESDTQYF. This chain links TRBV7-9 with TRBJ2-3, with D perhaps TRBD2 (6 bases). Germline-derived CDR1 and CDR2 are SEHNR and FQNEAQ (reference sequence). The CDR3 loop spans 14 amino acids. Trimming took off 5 bases at V and 4 bases at J, with 13 bases between the two ends.

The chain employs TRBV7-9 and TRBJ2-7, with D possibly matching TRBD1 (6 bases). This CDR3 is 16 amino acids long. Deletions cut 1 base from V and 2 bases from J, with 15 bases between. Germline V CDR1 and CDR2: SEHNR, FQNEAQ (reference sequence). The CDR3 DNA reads TGTGCCAGCAGCTTAGATATTGGCAGGGGACCCTACGAGCAGTACTTC. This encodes CASSLDIGRGPYEQYF.

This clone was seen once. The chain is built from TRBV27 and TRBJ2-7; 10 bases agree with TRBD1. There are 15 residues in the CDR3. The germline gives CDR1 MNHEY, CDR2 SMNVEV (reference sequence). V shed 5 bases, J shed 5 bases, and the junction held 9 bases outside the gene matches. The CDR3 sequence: CASSPRTGGGHEQYF. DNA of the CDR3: TGTGCCAGCAGTCCACGGACAGGGGGGGGCCACGAGCAGTACTTC.

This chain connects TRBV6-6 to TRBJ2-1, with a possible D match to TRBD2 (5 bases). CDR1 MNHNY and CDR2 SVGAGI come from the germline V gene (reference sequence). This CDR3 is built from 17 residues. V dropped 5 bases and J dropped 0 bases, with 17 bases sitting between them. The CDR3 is CASSPRGVVSSYNEQFF. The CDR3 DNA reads TGTGCCAGCAGTCCACGGGGAGTCGTAAGCTCCTACAATGAGCAGTTCTTC.

The CDR3 here is CASSLSGGVSYEQYF. The CDR3 nucleotides read TGTGCCAGCAGCTTGAGCGGGGGGGTCTCCTACGAGCAGTACTTC. The chain uses TRBV11-3 and TRBJ2-7, with 10 bases that match TRBD2. The CDR3 spans 15 residues. Unmatched junction bases numbered 2, after V lost 3 bases and J lost 0 bases. Germline V gene sequence: CDR1 SGHNT, CDR2 YENEEA.

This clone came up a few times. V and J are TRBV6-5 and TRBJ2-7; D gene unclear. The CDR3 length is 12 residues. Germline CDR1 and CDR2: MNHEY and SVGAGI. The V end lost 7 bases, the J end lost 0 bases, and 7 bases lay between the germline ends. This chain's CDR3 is CASTRSSYEQYF. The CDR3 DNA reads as TGTGCCAGCACGAGGAGCTCCTACGAGCAGTACTTC.

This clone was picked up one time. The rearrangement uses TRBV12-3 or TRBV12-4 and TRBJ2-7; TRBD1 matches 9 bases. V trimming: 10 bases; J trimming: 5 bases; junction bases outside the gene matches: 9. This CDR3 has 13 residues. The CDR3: CATAGTGYNEQYF. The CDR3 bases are TGTGCCACCGCCGGGACAGGGTACAACGAGCAGTACTTC.

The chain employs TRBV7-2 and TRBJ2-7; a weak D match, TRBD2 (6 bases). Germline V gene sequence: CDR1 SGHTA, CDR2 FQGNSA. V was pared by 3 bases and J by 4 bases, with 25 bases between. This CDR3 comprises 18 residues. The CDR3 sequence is CASSFSGGGTRGAYEQYF. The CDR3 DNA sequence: TGTGCCAGCAGCTTTAGCGGTGGGGGGACGAGGGGCGCGTACGAGCAGTACTTC.